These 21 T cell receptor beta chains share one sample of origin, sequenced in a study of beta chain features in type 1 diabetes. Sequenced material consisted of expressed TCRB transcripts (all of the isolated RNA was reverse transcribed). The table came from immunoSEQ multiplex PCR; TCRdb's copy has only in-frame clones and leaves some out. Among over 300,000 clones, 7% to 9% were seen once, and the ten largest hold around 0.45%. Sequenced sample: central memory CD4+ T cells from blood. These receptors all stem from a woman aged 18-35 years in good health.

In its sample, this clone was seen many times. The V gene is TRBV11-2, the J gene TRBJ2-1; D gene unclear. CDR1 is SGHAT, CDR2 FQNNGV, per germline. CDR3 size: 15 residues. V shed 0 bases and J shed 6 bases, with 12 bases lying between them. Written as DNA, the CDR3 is TGTGCCAGCAGCTTAGAGGCCGTTCTACCCAATGAGCAGTTCTTC. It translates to CASSLEAVLPNEQFF.

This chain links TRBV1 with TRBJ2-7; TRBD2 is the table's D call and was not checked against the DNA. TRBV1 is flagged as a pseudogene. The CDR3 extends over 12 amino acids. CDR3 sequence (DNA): TGCACCAGCACGGCAGCGGCCGACGAGCAGTACTTC. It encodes CTSTAAADEQYF.

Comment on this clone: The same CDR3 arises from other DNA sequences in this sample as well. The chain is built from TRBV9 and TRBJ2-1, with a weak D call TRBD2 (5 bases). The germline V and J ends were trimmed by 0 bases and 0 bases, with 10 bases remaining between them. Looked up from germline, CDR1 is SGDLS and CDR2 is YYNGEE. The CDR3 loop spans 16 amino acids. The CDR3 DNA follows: TGTGCCAGCAGCGTAGGAGGGTCAATCTCCTACAATGAGCAGTTCTTC. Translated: CASSVGGSISYNEQFF.

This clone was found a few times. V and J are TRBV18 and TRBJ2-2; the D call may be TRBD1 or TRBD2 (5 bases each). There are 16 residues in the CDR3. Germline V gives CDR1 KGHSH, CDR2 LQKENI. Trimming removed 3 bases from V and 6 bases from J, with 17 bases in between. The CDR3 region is CASSPTRGRNSGELFF. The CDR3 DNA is TGTGCCAGCTCACCTACGAGGGGCCGGAATTCCGGGGAGCTGTTTTTT.

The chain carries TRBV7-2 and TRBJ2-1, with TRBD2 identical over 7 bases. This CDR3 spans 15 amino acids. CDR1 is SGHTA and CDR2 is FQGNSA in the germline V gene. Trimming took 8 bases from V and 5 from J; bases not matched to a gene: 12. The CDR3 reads CASRARLAGHNEQFF. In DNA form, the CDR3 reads TGTGCCAGCCGCGCTCGTTTAGCGGGCCACAATGAGCAGTTCTTC.

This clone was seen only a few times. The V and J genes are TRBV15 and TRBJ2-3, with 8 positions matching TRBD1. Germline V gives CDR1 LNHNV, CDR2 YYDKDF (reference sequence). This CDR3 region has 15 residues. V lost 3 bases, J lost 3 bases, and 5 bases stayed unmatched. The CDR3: CATSRAGQVTDTQYF. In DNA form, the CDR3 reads TGTGCCACCAGCAGGGCGGGACAGGTAACAGATACGCAGTATTTT.

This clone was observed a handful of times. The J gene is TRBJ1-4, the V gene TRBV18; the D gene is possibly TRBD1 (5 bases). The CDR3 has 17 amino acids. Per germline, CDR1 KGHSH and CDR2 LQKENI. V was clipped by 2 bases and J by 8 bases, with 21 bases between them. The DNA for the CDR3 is TGTGCCAGCTCACCAGAGTGGCCGGGGCACCAGAGGGAAAAACTGTTTTTT. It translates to CASSPEWPGHQREKLFF. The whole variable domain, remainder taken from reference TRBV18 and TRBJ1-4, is NAGVMQNPRHLVRRRGQEARLRCSPMKGHSHVYWYRQLPEEGLKFMVYLQKENIIDESGMPKERFSAEFPKEGPSILRIQQVVRGDSAAYFCASSPEWPGHQREKLFFGSGTQLSVL.

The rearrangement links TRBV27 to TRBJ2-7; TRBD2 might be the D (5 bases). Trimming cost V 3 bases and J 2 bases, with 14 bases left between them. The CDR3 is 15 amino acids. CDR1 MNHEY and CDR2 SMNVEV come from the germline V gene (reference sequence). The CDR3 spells CASSFRPTGTYEQYF. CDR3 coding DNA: TGTGCCAGCAGTTTCAGACCCACGGGGACCTACGAGCAGTACTTC.

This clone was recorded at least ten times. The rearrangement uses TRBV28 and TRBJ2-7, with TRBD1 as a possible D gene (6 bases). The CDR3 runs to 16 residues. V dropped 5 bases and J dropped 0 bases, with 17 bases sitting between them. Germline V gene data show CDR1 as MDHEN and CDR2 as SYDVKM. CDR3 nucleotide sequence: TGTGCCAGCAGTGTATACACAGGGCCGAGCTCCTACGAGCAGTACTTC. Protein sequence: CASSVYTGPSSYEQYF.

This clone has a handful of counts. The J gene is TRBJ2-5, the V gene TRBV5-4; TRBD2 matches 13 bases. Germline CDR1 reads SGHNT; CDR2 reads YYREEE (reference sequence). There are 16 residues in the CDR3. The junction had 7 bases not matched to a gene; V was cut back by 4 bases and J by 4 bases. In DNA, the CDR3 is TGTGCCAGCAGCACGGGACTAGCGGGATCCGGAGAGACCCAGTACTTC. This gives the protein CASSTGLAGSGETQYF. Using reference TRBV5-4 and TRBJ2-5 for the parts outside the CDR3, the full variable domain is ETGVTQSPTHLIKTRGQQVTLRCSSQSGHNTVSWYQQALGQGPQFIFQYYREEENGRGNFPPRFSGLQFPNYSSELNVNALELDDSALYLCASSTGLAGSGETQYFGPGTRLLVL.

The CDR3 sequence: CSALDRGPNYGYTF. The DNA of the CDR3 is TGCAGCGCGCTCGACAGGGGGCCTAACTATGGCTACACCTTC. The chain carries TRBV29-1 and TRBJ1-2; 10 bases match TRBD1. This CDR3 has 14 residues. V dropped 7 bases and J dropped 0; count of bases not matched to a gene: 5. Looked up from germline, CDR1 is SQVTM and CDR2 is ANQGSEA.

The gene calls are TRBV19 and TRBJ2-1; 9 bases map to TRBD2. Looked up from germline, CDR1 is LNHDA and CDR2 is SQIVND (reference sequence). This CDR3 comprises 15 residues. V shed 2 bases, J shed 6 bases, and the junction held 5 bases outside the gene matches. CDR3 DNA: TGTGCCAGTAGTATATCCGGCGGGAGGGCCAATGAGCAGTTCTTC. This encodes CASSISGGRANEQFF.

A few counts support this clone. In nucleotides, the CDR3 is TGTGCCAGCAGTTTAAGAGCCGGGACTGGGGGGTACAATGAGCAGTTCTTC. The encoded protein is CASSLRAGTGGYNEQFF. The chain has TRBV27 and TRBJ2-1, with TRBD2 as a possible D gene (6 bases). Germline CDR1 is MNHEY and CDR2 is SMNVEV (reference sequence). CDR3 length: 17 amino acids. V was shortened by 2 bases and J by 4 bases, with 18 bases between the two germline ends.

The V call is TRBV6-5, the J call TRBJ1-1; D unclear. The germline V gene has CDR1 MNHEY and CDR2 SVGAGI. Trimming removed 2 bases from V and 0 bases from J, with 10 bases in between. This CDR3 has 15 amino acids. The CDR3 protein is CASSYDARLNTEAFF. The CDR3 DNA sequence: TGTGCCAGCAGTTACGACGCCAGGCTGAACACTGAAGCTTTCTTT.

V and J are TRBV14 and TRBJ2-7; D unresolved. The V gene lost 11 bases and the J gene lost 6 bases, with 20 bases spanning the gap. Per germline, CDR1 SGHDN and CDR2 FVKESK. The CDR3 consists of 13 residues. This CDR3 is CASQQVRSSEQYF. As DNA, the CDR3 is TGTGCCTCGCAGCAGGTTAGGTCGTCCGAGCAGTACTTC.

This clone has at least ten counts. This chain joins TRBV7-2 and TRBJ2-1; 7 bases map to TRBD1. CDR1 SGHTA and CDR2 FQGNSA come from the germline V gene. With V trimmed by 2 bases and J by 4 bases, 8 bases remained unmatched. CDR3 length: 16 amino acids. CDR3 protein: CASSLNTGASYNEQFF. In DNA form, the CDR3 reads TGTGCCAGCAGCTTAAATACAGGGGCTTCTTACAATGAGCAGTTCTTC.

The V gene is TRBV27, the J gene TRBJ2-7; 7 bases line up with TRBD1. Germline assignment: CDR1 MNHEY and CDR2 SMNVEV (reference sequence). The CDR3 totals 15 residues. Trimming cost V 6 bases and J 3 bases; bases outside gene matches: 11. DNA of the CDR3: TGTGCCAGCAGCAGGACAGGCTCGGGATACTACGAGCAGTACTTC. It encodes CASSRTGSGYYEQYF.

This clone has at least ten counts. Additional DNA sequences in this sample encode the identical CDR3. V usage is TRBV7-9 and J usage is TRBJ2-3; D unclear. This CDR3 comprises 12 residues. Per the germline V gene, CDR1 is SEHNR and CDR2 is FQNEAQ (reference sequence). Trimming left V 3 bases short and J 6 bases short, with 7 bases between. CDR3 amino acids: CASSLSLDTQYF. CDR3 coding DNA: TGTGCCAGCAGCTTGAGTTTGGATACGCAGTATTTT. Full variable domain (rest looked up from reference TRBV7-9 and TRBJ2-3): DTGVSQNPRHKITKRGQNVTFRCDPISEHNRLYWYRQTLGQGPEFLTYFQNEAQLEKSRLLSDRFSAERPKGSFSTLEIQRTEQGDSAMYLCASSLSLDTQYFGPGTRLTVL.

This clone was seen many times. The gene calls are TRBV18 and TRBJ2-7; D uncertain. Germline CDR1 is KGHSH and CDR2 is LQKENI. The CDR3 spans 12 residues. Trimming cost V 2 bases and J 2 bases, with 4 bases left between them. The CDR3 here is CASSPTAYEQYF. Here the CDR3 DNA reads TGTGCCAGCTCACCAACGGCCTACGAGCAGTACTTC. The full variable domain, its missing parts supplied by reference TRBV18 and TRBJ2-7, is NAGVMQNPRHLVRRRGQEARLRCSPMKGHSHVYWYRQLPEEGLKFMVYLQKENIIDESGMPKERFSAEFPKEGPSILRIQQVVRGDSAAYFCASSPTAYEQYFGPGTRLTVT.

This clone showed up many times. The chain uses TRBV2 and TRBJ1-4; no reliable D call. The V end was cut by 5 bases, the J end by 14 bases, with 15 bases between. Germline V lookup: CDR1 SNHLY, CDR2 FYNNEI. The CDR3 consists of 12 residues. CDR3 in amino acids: CASSLLKIGLFF. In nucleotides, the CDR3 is TGTGCCAGCAGTTTGCTTAAAATTGGGCTGTTTTTT.

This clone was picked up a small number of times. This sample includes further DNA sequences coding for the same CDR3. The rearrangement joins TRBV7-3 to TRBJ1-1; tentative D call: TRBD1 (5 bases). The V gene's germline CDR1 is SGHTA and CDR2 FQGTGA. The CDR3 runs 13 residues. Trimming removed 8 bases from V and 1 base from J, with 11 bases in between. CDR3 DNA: TGTGCCAGCTCGCGAGACAGGAACACTGAAGCTTTCTTT. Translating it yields CASSRDRNTEAFF.